What follows are 5 T cell receptor beta chains derived from one specimen sequenced in a study of cytomegalovirus exposure and HLA in healthy donors. The PCR used 60 Vbeta and 13 Jbeta primers. Produced via immunoSEQ multiplex PCR; TCRdb's table is partial and in-frame only. The data contain some 140,000 clones, nearly 80% of them seen just once; the ten biggest clones take up roughly 13%. Sample: PBMCs. These receptors were taken from a man younger than 45 in good health and CMV-seropositive.

The chain is built from TRBV19 and TRBJ1-5; D remains ambiguous. CDR3 length: 17 residues. The germline V gene encodes CDR1 LNHDA and CDR2 SQIVND (reference sequence). Trimming cost V 5 bases and J 1 base, with 18 bases left between them. The CDR3 loop is CASSDPQGRASNQPQHF. CDR3 bases: TGTGCCAGTAGTGACCCTCAAGGGAGAGCGAGCAATCAGCCCCAGCATTTT. Looking up the rest from reference TRBV19 and TRBJ1-5 gives the full variable domain: DGGITQSPKYLFRKEGQNVTLSCEQNLNHDAMYWYRQDPGQGLRLIYYSQIVNDFQKGDIAEGYSVSREKKESFPLTVTSAQKNPTAFYLCASSDPQGRASNQPQHFGDGTRLSIL.

The V gene is TRBV9, the J gene TRBJ2-7; no reliable D call. The germline V gene has CDR1 SGDLS and CDR2 YYNGEE. CDR3 length: 14 amino acids. The germline V and J ends were trimmed by 0 bases and 0 bases, with 7 bases remaining between them. This CDR3 is CASSVDESSYEQYF. DNA for the CDR3: TGTGCCAGCAGCGTAGATGAGAGCTCCTACGAGCAGTACTTC.

This clone was counted between two and nine times. This chain connects TRBV2 to TRBJ2-4; tentatively, D is TRBD2 (6 bases). Germline V gene lookup returns CDR1 SNHLY and CDR2 FYNNEI. Trimming removed 8 bases from V and 5 bases from J, with 19 bases in between. This CDR3 has 15 amino acids. Here the CDR3 reads CASRRSAGQENIQYF. The CDR3 region has the DNA TGTGCCAGCCGAAGGTCAGCGGGCCAAGAAAACATTCAGTACTTC.

This clone is a singleton in its sample. This chain uses TRBV29-1 with TRBJ2-1, with D hard to call. The V end lost 2 bases, the J end lost 9 bases, and 8 bases lay between the germline ends. The CDR3 consists of 11 residues. Germline lookup yields CDR1 SQVTM and CDR2 ANQGSEA. The CDR3 DNA reads TGCAGCGTTGAAATGTCAGGTGAGCAGTTCTTC. Amino acids: CSVEMSGEQFF.

This chain connects TRBV19 to TRBJ2-2; D possibly corresponds to TRBD1 (5 bases). This CDR3 is built from 15 residues. The V end was cut by 3 bases, the J end by 1 base, with 9 bases between. Germline V gene sequence: CDR1 LNHDA, CDR2 SQIVND (reference sequence). This chain's CDR3 is CASSIEGVNTGELFF. In DNA, the CDR3 is TGTGCCAGTAGTATTGAAGGGGTGAACACCGGGGAGCTGTTTTTT.